This T cell receptor beta chain was sequenced for a study of blood T cell repertoires in COVID-19. Overall study: Researchers got acute and convalescent COVID-19 samples from the United States, Italy and Spain. T cells, B-cell-depleted T cells, or PBMCs provided the cDNA or gDNA that served as material.

Patients at the Seattle site were enrolled during active infection and followed longitudinally. The CDR3 consists of 13 residues. V lost 5 bases and J 4 bases, leaving 12 bases between the germline ends. Germline V gene lookup returns CDR1 SGHAT and CDR2 FQNNGV. Authors' data handling: Amplification of reference gene primers provided the estimated nucleated cell counts. Measured with immunoSEQ multiplex PCR; TCRdb has only the in-frame clones, and not every one. The V and J calls and the clone size are those of that table, but D and trimming were determined from the DNA. Among roughly 210,000 clones listed, less than 90% were seen once.

The V call is TRBV11-2, the J call TRBJ2-7, with D perhaps matching TRBD2 (5 bases). Sequences were obtained from peripheral blood. This clonotype was sampled from a woman of 80 years or more with COVID-19, enrolled during active disease. Here the CDR3 reads CASSLGNGYEQYF. In nucleotides, the CDR3 is TGTGCCAGCAGCCTCGGGAACGGGTACGAGCAGTACTTC. The full variable domain, completed using reference TRBV11-2 and TRBJ2-7, is EAGVAQSPRYKIIEKRQSVAFWCNPISGHATLYWYQQILGQGPKLLIQFQNNGVVDDSQLPKDRFSAERLKGVDSTLKIQPAKLEDSAVYLCASSLGNGYEQYFGPGTRLTVT.